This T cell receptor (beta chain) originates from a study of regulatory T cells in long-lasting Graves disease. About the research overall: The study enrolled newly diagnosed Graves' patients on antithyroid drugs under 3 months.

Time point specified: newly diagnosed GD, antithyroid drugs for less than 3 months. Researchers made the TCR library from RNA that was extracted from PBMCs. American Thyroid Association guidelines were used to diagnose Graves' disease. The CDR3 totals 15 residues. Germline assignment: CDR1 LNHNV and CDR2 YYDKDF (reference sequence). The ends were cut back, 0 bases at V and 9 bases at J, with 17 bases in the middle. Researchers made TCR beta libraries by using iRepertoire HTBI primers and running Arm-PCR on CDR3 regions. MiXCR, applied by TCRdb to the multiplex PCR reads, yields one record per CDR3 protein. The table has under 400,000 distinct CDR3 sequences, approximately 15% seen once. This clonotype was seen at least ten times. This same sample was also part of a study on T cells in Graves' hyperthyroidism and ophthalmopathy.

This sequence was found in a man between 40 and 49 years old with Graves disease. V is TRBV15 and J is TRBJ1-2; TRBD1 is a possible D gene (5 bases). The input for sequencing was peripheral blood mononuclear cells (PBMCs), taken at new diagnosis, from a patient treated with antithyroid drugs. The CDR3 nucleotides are TGTGCCACCAGCAGAGATCAGCGGTCAGGGTCTAGCTACACCTTC. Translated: CATSRDQRSGSSYTF.